This T cell receptor (beta chain) was obtained from a study of regulatory T cells in long-lasting Graves disease. The time point here: newly diagnosed GD, antithyroid drugs for less than 3 months. The TCR library used RNA extracted from PBMCs. Assembly of TCR beta libraries relied on iRepertoire HTBI primers together with Arm-PCR of CDR3 regions. Original processing methods: Sequenced samples collectively carried 55 to 80 TRBV and 14 TRBJ segments. Via MiXCR, TCRdb re-called the multiplex PCR reads, giving one row per CDR3 protein. TCRdb, not the authors, supplied the V and J calls. The sample lists roughly 400,000 distinct CDR3 sequences; around 15% were seen once. The germline V gene has CDR1 SGDLS and CDR2 YYNGEE. J was trimmed by 8 bases and V by 3 bases; bases with no gene match: 10. This CDR3 is built from 16 residues. This clonotype was observed a handful of times. These same records also appear under a second study, on T cells in Graves' hyperthyroidism and ophthalmopathy. That work contributes: Most thyroid clonotypes that were expanded above 0.001 also turned up in blood.

Material: peripheral blood mononuclear cells (PBMCs), obtained at new diagnosis, from a patient treated with antithyroid drugs. This TCR derives from a young woman with Graves disease. The genes are TRBV9 and TRBJ2-3; 12 bases align to TRBD2. The CDR3 region has the DNA TGTGCCAGCAGCGCCAACCCGACTAGCGGGAGAGCTACGCAGTATTTT. Translating it yields CASSANPTSGRATQYF.